These 9 T cell receptor beta chains originate from one sample sequenced in a study of CD8 T cells in Susac syndrome. Reverse transcription of roughly 0.45 to 1 ug RNA used random hexamers. TCRdb re-analysed the immunoSEQ multiplex PCR reads in MiXCR, keeping a single row per CDR3 protein. The sample consists of over 150,000 distinct CDR3 sequences, 85% to 95% of them appearing once. The specimen was CD4+ T cells from PBMCs. The receptors here all came from a human donor with Susac syndrome.

The V and J genes are TRBV6-1 and TRBJ1-2; 9 nucleotides align to TRBD1. J was trimmed by 7 bases and V by 3 bases; bases with no gene match: 9. In germline, CDR1 is MNHNS, CDR2 SASEGT. This CDR3 is 15 amino acids long. CDR3 residues: CASSDPLDRGGGYTF. CDR3 in DNA: TGTGCCAGCAGTGATCCTTTGGACAGGGGAGGTGGCTACACCTTC.

The chain couples TRBV20-1 to TRBJ2-5, with TRBD2 as a possible D gene (5 bases). V was pared by 7 bases and J by 5 bases, with 23 bases between. This CDR3 is built from 15 residues. Per the germline V gene, CDR1 is DFQATT and CDR2 is SNEGSKA (reference sequence). The CDR3 region is CSVLYGLGPGETQYF. The CDR3 bases are TGCAGTGTTCTTTATGGACTTGGACCTGGGGAGACCCAGTACTTC.

The genes are TRBV3-1 and TRBJ2-3; D gene uncertain. The CDR3 covers 14 residues. With 4 bases removed from V and 2 bases from J, the gap between germline ends came to 10 bases. Germline V gene lookup returns CDR1 LGHDT and CDR2 YNNKEL (reference sequence). DNA for the CDR3: TGTGCCAGCAGCCTCCCGCAGAACACAGATACGCAGTATTTT. This codes for CASSLPQNTDTQYF.

The chain employs TRBV6-6 and TRBJ2-5; the D is unclear. Looked up from germline, CDR1 is MNHNY and CDR2 is SVGAGI (reference sequence). Trimming removed 7 bases from V and 1 base from J, with 10 bases in between. This CDR3 is 13 amino acids long. The CDR3 region has the DNA TGTGCCAGCACCCCCCAAGGCCAAGAGACCCAGTACTTC. It specifies CASTPQGQETQYF.

The V and J genes are TRBV13 and TRBJ1-1; TRBD1 matches 7 bases. This CDR3 is built from 13 residues. Germline lookup yields CDR1 PRHDT and CDR2 FYEKMQ (reference sequence). Trimming cost V 5 bases and J 7 bases; bases outside gene matches: 7. The CDR3 spells CASSKRQGGEAFF. CDR3 in DNA: TGTGCCAGCAGCAAAAGACAGGGTGGTGAAGCTTTCTTT.

The chain combines TRBV19 with TRBJ1-1, with a tentative D call TRBD1 (5 bases). The CDR3 has 14 residues. Trimming took off 5 bases at V and 4 bases at J, with 14 bases between the two ends. The germline V gene has CDR1 LNHDA and CDR2 SQIVND (reference sequence). CDR3 DNA: TGTGCCAGTAGTCTGCAGTTGGGGGGCACTGAAGCTTTCTTT. Protein: CASSLQLGGTEAFF. The complete variable domain, with remaining parts taken from reference TRBV19 and TRBJ1-1, reads DGGITQSPKYLFRKEGQNVTLSCEQNLNHDAMYWYRQDPGQGLRLIYYSQIVNDFQKGDIAEGYSVSREKKESFPLTVTSAQKNPTAFYLCASSLQLGGTEAFFGQGTRLTVV.

This clonotype was observed a single time. This chain connects TRBV5-4 to TRBJ2-7; TRBD1 agrees at 7 bases. Losses at the gene ends were 6 bases for V and 5 bases for J; bases not matched to a gene: 11. The CDR3 is 14 amino acids. The V gene's germline CDR1 is SGHNT and CDR2 YYREEE (reference sequence). CDR3 sequence reads: CASTPEGTVDEQYF. CDR3 nucleotide sequence: TGTGCCAGCACCCCAGAGGGGACAGTCGACGAGCAGTACTTC.

This sequence joins TRBV7-2 and TRBJ2-7, with 10 bases that match TRBD1. The CDR3 sequence is 17 residues long. Germline trimming cut 4 bases from V and 6 bases from J; bases unmatched to any gene: 15. Germline assignment: CDR1 SGHTA and CDR2 FQGNSA. CDR3 DNA: TGTGCCAGCAGCTATACTCGTATTGGGACAGGGGCCTTCGAGCAGTACTTC. The encoded protein is CASSYTRIGTGAFEQYF. Variable domain in full (rest from reference TRBV7-2 and TRBJ2-7): GAGVSQSPSNKVTEKGKDVELRCDPISGHTALYWYRQSLGQGLEFLIYFQGNSAPDKSGLPSDRFSAERTGGSVSTLTIQRTQQEDSAVYLCASSYTRIGTGAFEQYFGPGTRLTVT.

The gene calls are TRBV30 and TRBJ1-2; 9 bases map to TRBD1. There are 15 residues in the CDR3. CDR1 GTSNPN and CDR2 SVGIG come from the germline V gene (reference sequence). Unmatched junction bases numbered 8, after V lost 4 bases and J lost 2 bases. CDR3 coding DNA: TGTGCCTGGACCCGCGGGGGACAGGGAAACTATGGCTACACCTTC. Translated, it gives CAWTRGGQGNYGYTF.